The source of this TCR beta chain is a study of blood T cell repertoires in COVID-19. Study overall: Acute-phase and convalescent COVID-19 samples originated in the United States, Italy and Spain.

Trimming took off 0 bases at V and 7 bases at J, with 13 bases between the two ends. CDR3 length equals 14 residues. Germline V gene sequence: CDR1 SGHRS, CDR2 YFSETQ. The table came from immunoSEQ multiplex PCR; TCRdb's copy has only in-frame clones and leaves some out. The repertoire holds 450,000 or so clones, with approximately 90% as singletons. The sample consisted of peripheral blood. The rearrangement uses TRBV5-1 and TRBJ1-2; D possibly corresponds to TRBD1 (6 bases). The sequence was collected from a man aged 18 to 29 with COVID-19, enrolled during active disease. In nucleotides, the CDR3 is TGCGCCAGCAGCTTGGTTTACAGGGACGGTGGCTACACCTTC. This encodes CASSLVYRDGGYTF. The full variable domain, in which reference TRBV5-1 and TRBJ1-2 provide the parts outside the CDR3, is KAGVTQTPRYLIKTRGQQVTLSCSPISGHRSVSWYQQTPGQGLQFLFEYFSETQRNKGNFPGRFSGRQFSNSRSEMNVSTLELGDSALYLCASSLVYRDGGYTFGSGTRLTVV.